A single sample is the source of the 32 T cell receptor beta chains below, sequenced in a study of blood T cell repertoires in COVID-19. Clones were sequenced by immunoSEQ multiplex PCR, and TCRdb holds only the in-frame ones, with some missing. The data contain 190,000 or so clones, around nine tenths of them seen just once; the ten biggest clones take up 0.88%. The specimen was peripheral blood. The receptors derive from a woman in her late teens or twenties who had recovered from COVID-19.

The chain joins TRBV24-1 to TRBJ2-3; TRBD2 matches at 9 bases. V shed 4 bases, J shed 3 bases, and the junction held 7 bases outside the gene matches. Looked up from germline, CDR1 is KGHDR and CDR2 is SFDVKD. This CDR3 comprises 16 residues. CDR3 in DNA: TGTGCCACCAGTGACCCGGGACTAGCAGGAACAGATACGCAGTATTTT. As protein: CATSDPGLAGTDTQYF.

The V and J genes are TRBV19 and TRBJ1-5, with 7 bases aligning to TRBD1. The ends lost 4 bases at V and 0 bases at J; junction bases unmatched: 9. The germline gives CDR1 LNHDA, CDR2 SQIVND (reference sequence). The CDR3 totals 17 residues. The DNA for the CDR3 is TGTGCCAGTAGTACTTTATGGGACAGCCATAGCAATCAGCCCCAGCATTTT. It is translated as CASSTLWDSHSNQPQHF. Full variable domain (missing parts from reference TRBV19 and TRBJ1-5): DGGITQSPKYLFRKEGQNVTLSCEQNLNHDAMYWYRQDPGQGLRLIYYSQIVNDFQKGDIAEGYSVSREKKESFPLTVTSAQKNPTAFYLCASSTLWDSHSNQPQHFGDGTRLSIL.

This sequence joins TRBV7-9 and TRBJ2-7, with 15 bases lining up with TRBD2. The ends lost 10 bases at V and 3 bases at J; junction bases unmatched: 16. The CDR3 has 18 residues. The germline gives CDR1 SEHNR, CDR2 FQNEAQ (reference sequence). In nucleotides, the CDR3 is TGTGCCACTCAAGGACTAGCGGGAGGGCCCCTAAATGACTACGAGCAGTACGTC. This codes for CATQGLAGGPLNDYEQYV.

The rearrangement links TRBV9 to TRBJ1-2; 9 nucleotides align to TRBD1. The CDR3 is 16 residues long. The V gene's germline CDR1 is SGDLS and CDR2 YYNGEE. Trimming at V came to 0 bases and at J to 3 bases, leaving 6 bases not matched to a gene. CDR3 in amino acids: CASSVGQGGSYYGYTF. In nucleotides, the CDR3 is TGTGCCAGCAGCGTAGGACAGGGGGGCAGCTACTATGGCTACACCTTC.

The CDR3 here is CASSDRGSRDTQYF. The DNA for the CDR3 is TGTGCCAGCAGTGACAGGGGCTCTAGAGATACGCAGTATTTT. The chain carries TRBV6-2 or TRBV6-3 and TRBJ2-3; 8 nucleotides agree with TRBD1. Trimming removed 5 bases from V and 5 bases from J; junction bases left unmatched: 6. Germline assignment: CDR1 MNHEY and CDR2 SVGEGT. This CDR3 comprises 14 residues.

The chain combines TRBV2 with TRBJ1-6, with D possibly TRBD1 on 5 matching bases. CDR1 and CDR2 from the germline V gene are SNHLY and FYNNEI. The CDR3 is made up of 13 amino acids. Between the trimmed V and J ends, which lost 3 bases and 9 bases, there was a span of 9 bases. The CDR3 DNA is TGTGCCAGCAGTGACAGGGAAGTTTCACCCCTCCACTTT. Protein sequence: CASSDREVSPLHF. The full variable domain, in which reference TRBV2 and TRBJ1-6 provide the parts outside the CDR3, is EPEVTQTPSHQVTQMGQEVILRCVPISNHLYFYWYRQILGQKVEFLVSFYNNEISEKSEIFDDQFSVERPDGSNFTLKIRSTKLEDSAMYFCASSDREVSPLHFGNGTRLTVT.

The chain joins TRBV7-6 to TRBJ2-1, with TRBD2 identical over 10 bases. Trimming at V came to 3 bases and at J to 7 bases, leaving 6 bases not matched to a gene. The germline V gene encodes CDR1 SGHVS and CDR2 FNYEAQ. The CDR3 length is 15 residues. The CDR3 region has the DNA TGTGCCAGCAGCTTTAGCGGGGGGTCTACGAATGAGCAGTTCTTC. Protein sequence: CASSFSGGSTNEQFF. Looking up the rest from reference TRBV7-6 and TRBJ2-1 gives the full variable domain: GAGVSQSPRYKVTKRGQDVALRCDPISGHVSLYWYRQALGQGPEFLTYFNYEAQQDKSGLPNDRFSAERPEGSISTLTIQRTEQRDSAMYRCASSFSGGSTNEQFFGPGTRLTVL.

The chain is built from TRBV4-1 and TRBJ1-1; a possible D gene is TRBD1 (5 bases). Germline CDR1 is MGHRA and CDR2 is YSYEKL. This CDR3 contains 14 residues. The V end lost 6 bases, the J end lost 0 bases, and 11 bases lay between the germline ends. CDR3 in amino acids: CASRFGGLNTEAFF. CDR3 nucleotide sequence: TGCGCCAGCAGATTCGGGGGTTTGAACACTGAAGCTTTCTTT.

J is TRBJ1-1 and V is TRBV7-8; D remains unclear. The V gene lost 6 bases and the J gene lost 7 bases, with 12 bases spanning the gap. The CDR3 spans 12 residues. Germline V CDR1 and CDR2: SGHVS, FQNEAQ. The CDR3 DNA follows: TGTGCCAGCAGTTATATTCGGGGTGAAGCTTTCTTT. This sequence encodes CASSYIRGEAFF.

V gene TRBV7-9 combines with J gene TRBJ2-2; D uncertain. V lost 2 bases, J lost 1 base, and 14 bases lay in between. Germline values: CDR1 SEHNR, CDR2 FQNEAQ (reference sequence). This CDR3 is 17 amino acids long. The CDR3 loop reads CASSLSVAAENTGELFF. CDR3 coding DNA: TGTGCCAGCAGCTTATCAGTCGCGGCGGAGAACACCGGGGAGCTGTTTTTT.

V is TRBV7-2 and J is TRBJ2-7; weak D call: TRBD1 (6 bases). Germline V gene sequence: CDR1 SGHTA, CDR2 FQGNSA. The CDR3 runs 14 residues. V lost 6 bases and J lost 0, with 12 bases in between. DNA of the CDR3: TGTGCCAGCAGTCCAGGGGCAAACTCCTACGAGCAGTACTTC. Encoded protein: CASSPGANSYEQYF.

The genes are TRBV7-2 and TRBJ2-5; TRBD2 is a possible D gene (6 bases). The CDR3 is made up of 14 amino acids. Per germline, CDR1 SGHTA and CDR2 FQGNSA. With 1 base removed from V and 5 bases from J, the gap between germline ends came to 11 bases. CDR3 in amino acids: CASSLVPGRETQYF. The DNA for the CDR3 is TGTGCCAGCAGCTTAGTTCCAGGGAGGGAGACCCAGTACTTC.

Written as DNA, the CDR3 is TGTGCCAGCAGTTTACTTGGCTACACCTTC. Translating it yields CASSLLGYTF. The chain uses TRBV12-3 or TRBV12-4 and TRBJ1-2; D not resolved. The V and J ends lost 2 bases and 7 bases respectively, with 2 bases between them. The CDR3 contains 10 residues.

The genes are TRBV7-9 and TRBJ2-5; 8 positions match TRBD2. The CDR3 contains 17 residues. Germline trimming cut 4 bases from V and 1 base from J; bases unmatched to any gene: 11. CDR1 and CDR2 from the germline V gene are SEHNR and FQNEAQ (reference sequence). The chain's CDR3 is CASSSNRGGSPQETQYF. In DNA form, the CDR3 reads TGTGCCAGCAGCTCCAACCGGGGGGGCAGCCCCCAAGAGACCCAGTACTTC.

J is TRBJ2-6 and V is TRBV18; D perhaps matches TRBD2 (5 bases). Deletions cut 3 bases from V and 0 bases from J, with 15 bases between. This CDR3 spans 18 amino acids. Germline V gives CDR1 KGHSH, CDR2 LQKENI. CDR3 coding DNA: TGTGCCAGCTCACCCCGAGGTAGCGTGAGCTCTGGGGCCAACGTCCTGACTTTC. Translated: CASSPRGSVSSGANVLTF. The full variable domain, with the rest looked up from reference TRBV18 and TRBJ2-6, is NAGVMQNPRHLVRRRGQEARLRCSPMKGHSHVYWYRQLPEEGLKFMVYLQKENIIDESGMPKERFSAEFPKEGPSILRIQQVVRGDSAAYFCASSPRGSVSSGANVLTFGAGSRLTVL.

J is TRBJ2-4 and V is TRBV2, with D possibly being TRBD2 (6 bases). This CDR3 region has 14 residues. Germline loops: CDR1 SNHLY, CDR2 FYNNEI. With 6 bases removed from V and 0 bases from J, the gap between germline ends came to 9 bases. The CDR3 loop is CASRAGLAKNIQYF. DNA for the CDR3: TGTGCCAGCAGGGCGGGACTAGCCAAAAACATTCAGTACTTC.

This clone occurred once. The chain is built from TRBV6-5 and TRBJ1-1; 10 nucleotides agree with TRBD1. The CDR3 totals 15 residues. CDR1 is MNHEY and CDR2 is SVGAGI in the germline V gene. Trimming took 2 bases from V and 5 from J; bases not matched to a gene: 5. The CDR3 nucleotides are TGTGCCAGCAGTTACGGGACAGGGGAACGGACTGAAGCTTTCTTT. This codes for CASSYGTGERTEAFF.

The chain uses TRBV9 and TRBJ2-6, with a possible D match to TRBD2 (6 bases). CDR3 length equals 16 residues. Germline values: CDR1 SGDLS, CDR2 YYNGEE. V lost 2 bases, J lost 2 bases, and 11 bases lay in between. This chain's CDR3 is CASSVRGGAGANVLTF. The CDR3 DNA follows: TGTGCCAGCAGCGTCCGGGGCGGGGCTGGGGCCAACGTCCTGACTTTC. Full variable domain (outside the CDR3, taken from reference TRBV9 and TRBJ2-6): DSGVTQTPKHLITATGQRVTLRCSPRSGDLSVYWYQQSLDQGLQFLIQYYNGEERAKGNILERFSAQQFPDLHSELNLSSLELGDSALYFCASSVRGGAGANVLTFGAGSRLTVL.

The chain couples TRBV25-1 to TRBJ2-2; D possibly corresponds to TRBD1 (5 bases). Germline values: CDR1 MGHDK, CDR2 SYGVNS. V dropped 0 bases and J dropped 4 bases, with 12 bases sitting between them. This CDR3 has 16 amino acids. The CDR3 region has the DNA TGTGCCAGCAGTGAATATAAGGGGATGATCACCGGGGAGCTGTTTTTT. The encoded protein is CASSEYKGMITGELFF. Filled out from reference TRBV25-1 and TRBJ2-2, the complete variable domain reads EADIYQTPRYLVIGTGKKITLECSQTMGHDKMYWYQQDPGMELHLIHYSYGVNSTEKGDLSSESTVSRIRTEHFPLTLESARPSHTSQYLCASSEYKGMITGELFFGEGSRLTVL.

This clone was detected once. The J gene is TRBJ2-1, the V gene TRBV4-1, with 9 positions matching TRBD1. Germline V gene sequence: CDR1 MGHRA, CDR2 YSYEKL. The V segment lost 4 bases and the J segment 6 bases; nucleotides outside the gene matches: 7. CDR3 length equals 15 residues. The CDR3 loop reads CASSRGQGPFNEQFF. The CDR3, as DNA: TGCGCCAGCAGCCGAGGACAGGGGCCATTCAATGAGCAGTTCTTC.

This sequence joins TRBV10-2 and TRBJ2-3; a weak D match, TRBD2 (6 bases). CDR1 WSHSY and CDR2 SAAADI come from the germline V gene. Trimming cost V 3 bases and J 2 bases, with 15 bases left between them. The CDR3 extends over 16 amino acids. CDR3 DNA: TGCGCCAGCAGTGATATGACTAGTGATCTCACAGATACGCAGTATTTT. This encodes CASSDMTSDLTDTQYF.

The chain carries TRBV29-1 and TRBJ2-7, with TRBD1 matching 10 bases. CDR3 length: 14 amino acids. V shed 4 bases, J shed 7 bases, and the junction held 10 bases outside the gene matches. In germline, CDR1 is SQVTM, CDR2 ANQGSEA. CDR3 sequence (DNA): TGCAGCGTTGCTTGGGACAGGGGATTTGGAGAGCAGTACTTC. Protein product: CSVAWDRGFGEQYF.

This clone was seen a handful of times. This chain joins TRBV23-1 and TRBJ2-7, with 7 bases fitting TRBD2. TRBV23-1 is an open reading frame whose function is uncertain. This CDR3 contains 18 residues. After removal of 1 base from V and 3 bases from J, the junction contained 15 bases not matched to a gene. CDR3 in amino acids: CASSQFWGGSPFIYEQYV. CDR3 bases: TGCGCCAGCAGTCAATTCTGGGGAGGGAGCCCCTTCATCTACGAGCAGTACGTC.

This clone was seen only a few times. The genes are TRBV5-5 and TRBJ2-3; perhaps TRBD1 as D (6 bases). This CDR3 spans 15 amino acids. Trimming shortened V by 2 bases and J by 5 bases, and 15 bases separated the two germline ends. CDR1 is SGHKS, CDR2 YYEKEE, per germline (reference sequence). In nucleotides, the CDR3 is TGTGCCAGCAGCTTAACAGGGATCGTAGGAGATACGCAGTATTTT. Amino acids: CASSLTGIVGDTQYF.

This rearrangement joins TRBV27 to TRBJ2-1; TRBD2 aligns across 8 bases. V shed 3 bases, J shed 5 bases, and the junction held 6 bases outside the gene matches. Germline values: CDR1 MNHEY, CDR2 SMNVEV (reference sequence). The CDR3 is made up of 15 amino acids. CDR3 sequence (DNA): TGTGCCAGCAGTTTTTTTAGCGGGAATAACAATGAGCAGTTCTTC. It yields the protein CASSFFSGNNNEQFF.

The gene calls are TRBV7-9 and TRBJ1-4; no firm D call. Trimming left V 5 bases short and J 4 bases short, with 11 bases between. The CDR3 is made up of 14 amino acids. Germline V CDR1 and CDR2: SEHNR, FQNEAQ (reference sequence). CDR3 nucleotide sequence: TGTGCCAGCAGCGCGGGGAGTGTTAATGAAAAACTGTTTTTT. Encoded protein: CASSAGSVNEKLFF.

The V and J genes are TRBV6-2 or TRBV6-3 and TRBJ2-7; 9 bases line up with TRBD2. The V and J ends lost 2 bases and 3 bases, in that order; junction bases with no gene match: 14. Germline V gives CDR1 MNHEY, CDR2 SVGEGT. This CDR3 has 18 residues. As DNA, the CDR3 is TGTGCCAGCAGTTACGGCCCCCTAGCGGGGCCAAGGGGCTACGAGCAGTACGTC. Amino acid sequence: CASSYGPLAGPRGYEQYV.

This clone was seen ten or more times. The J gene is TRBJ2-3, the V gene TRBV6-4, with TRBD2 identical over 8 bases. V was pared by 2 bases and J by 4 bases, with 8 bases of the junction left unmatched. CDR3 length: 16 amino acids. In germline, CDR1 is MRHNA, CDR2 SNTAGT. The chain's CDR3 is CASSDTGLVGSDTQYF. Here the CDR3 DNA reads TGTGCCAGCAGTGACACGGGACTAGTGGGTTCAGATACGCAGTATTTT.

This clone was seen once. This chain connects TRBV6-5 to TRBJ2-3; tentatively, D is TRBD2 (6 bases). Looked up from germline, CDR1 is MNHEY and CDR2 is SVGAGI. Deletions cut 0 bases from V and 2 bases from J, with 9 bases between. CDR3 length: 15 residues. For the CDR3, the DNA is TGTGCCAGCAGTTACTCACTAGCCCTCACAGATACGCAGTATTTT. It translates to CASSYSLALTDTQYF.

In DNA form, the CDR3 reads TGTGCCAGCAGCTCTCGGGGGGGCAGCAAGGCCCCTGAAGCTTTCTTT. Translation gives CASSSRGGSKAPEAFF. The chain joins TRBV5-5 to TRBJ1-1; TRBD1 is a possible D gene (6 bases). CDR1 is SGHKS, CDR2 YYEKEE, per germline (reference sequence). Trimming stripped 3 bases from V and 6 bases from J, with 21 bases between. There are 16 residues in the CDR3.

The gene calls are TRBV19 and TRBJ1-1, with 8 bases aligning to TRBD1. The CDR3 contains 16 residues. CDR1 and CDR2 from the germline V gene are LNHDA and SQIVND (reference sequence). The ends lost 4 bases at V and 0 bases at J; junction bases unmatched: 7. The CDR3: CASSTRTGILNTEAFF. The CDR3 DNA follows: TGTGCCAGTAGTACCCGGACAGGGATATTGAACACTGAAGCTTTCTTT.

V gene TRBV6-5 combines with J gene TRBJ2-1, with TRBD1 as a possible D gene (5 bases). This CDR3 is built from 16 residues. Germline values: CDR1 MNHEY, CDR2 SVGAGI. Trimming stripped 2 bases from V and 0 bases from J, with 11 bases between. The chain's CDR3 is CASSYVTESSYNEQFF. Here the CDR3 DNA reads TGTGCCAGCAGTTACGTGACAGAGAGCTCCTACAATGAGCAGTTCTTC.